This T cell receptor beta chain is from a study of T-cell reconstitution after alpha-beta-depleted transplantation in children. Study observations and caveats: Surviving recipient T cells and intrathymic progenitors accounted for some patients' high TCRbeta diversity at day 60. Most T-cell counts and diversity one year after the transplant came from T cells that were newly produced. By about two months after transplant, alpha-beta T cells reportedly arose from several hundred graft clones that had expanded.

Unique molecular identifiers tagged the TCRbeta library. MiXCR was run by TCRdb on the PCR reads, yielding one entry per CDR3 protein. The sample lists 300,000 to 350,000 distinct CDR3 sequences; roughly 16% were seen once. This clonotype was recorded a few times. As yet, its antigen is unknown. This CDR3 has 18 residues. Trimming removed 0 bases at V and 1 base at J, with 18 bases between. Germline values: CDR1 SGHDN, CDR2 FVKESK. The sequencing used PBMCs, mostly from graft donor cells, collected 360 days after TCRalphabeta/CD19-depleted stem cell transplant. This clonotype was obtained from a male patient aged 2 to 10 who had a stem cell transplant for acute lymphoblastic leukemia, so the T cells may come from the graft donor. J is TRBJ1-1 and V is TRBV14, with D unresolved. CDR3 DNA: TGTGCCAGCAGCCAAGATCTGCTGGGGATTGCCTCGAACACTGAAGCTTTCTTT. This translates into CASSQDLLGIASNTEAFF.